The source of this TCR beta chain is a study of cytomegalovirus exposure and HLA in healthy donors. Study-level background: Ancestry clustering placed about 80% of about 400 genotyped donors in the Caucasian-associated cluster. Overall study results and limits: Apart from CMV serostatus, no immune exposure information was available. In an earlier analysis, most TCR beta V segments were productive about 87% or about 30% of the time. Altogether, 150 to 200 TCR beta chains were recorded as cytomegalovirus-associated.

With V trimmed by 0 bases and J by 7 bases, 7 bases remained unmatched. The CDR3 runs 16 residues. Germline CDR1 and CDR2: LNHDA and SQIVND (reference sequence). The PCR had 60 Vbeta and 13 Jbeta primers. TCRdb's table, derived via immunoSEQ multiplex PCR, lists solely in-frame clones and lacks some. The repertoire includes just over 150,000 clones, roughly 80% of them detected once, and roughly 2% sits in the top ten. With regard to this clone: What it recognizes is unknown.

This receptor was taken from a female donor in good health and CMV-seronegative. The material sequenced was PBMCs. The chain joins TRBV19 to TRBJ1-2, with 11 positions matching TRBD1. CDR3 sequence reads: CASSIERTGGAGGYTF. The CDR3 DNA sequence: TGTGCCAGTAGTATAGAGAGGACAGGGGGCGCCGGTGGCTACACCTTC.